The present entry profiles one TCR beta chain with its context. Between the trimmed V and J ends, which lost 6 bases and 2 bases, there was a span of 11 bases. In germline, CDR1 is LNHDA, CDR2 SQIVND (reference sequence). The CDR3 loop spans 14 amino acids. TEMRA cells underwent FACS enrichment and CD8+ and CD4+ T cells underwent negative isolation. This entry belongs to a study of CD8 T cells in Susac syndrome. The authors reverse transcribed roughly 0.5 to 1 ug RNA with random hexamers. TCR beta CDR3 was amplified by immunoSEQ multiplex PCR. This amplification extended across 54 Vbeta and 13 Jbeta segments. In TCRdb, the immunoSEQ multiplex PCR reads were re-called with MiXCR into one record per CDR3 protein. Among tens of thousands of distinct CDR3 sequences listed, over 85% were seen once.

The chain employs TRBV19 and TRBJ2-1, with D hard to call. The specimen sequenced was CD8+ T cells from PBMCs. This sequence was found in a human donor in good health. The CDR3 bases are TGTGCCAGTAGCGAATTAGCCGCCTACAATGAGCAGTTCTTC. Its translation is CASSELAAYNEQFF.